These T cell receptor beta chains were read from a single sample in a study of blood T cell repertoires in COVID-19. TCRdb keeps only in-frame clones here, not all; method: immunoSEQ multiplex PCR. The sample contains about 400,000 clones, approximately 90% of which appear only once. Source material: peripheral blood. The source is a woman younger than 45 with active or convalescent COVID-19. The CDR3 runs from the conserved cysteine through the conserved F or W. The order of the fields is J gene, V gene, CDR3 length, clone size, D gene, CDR3 DNA, CDR3 protein. A D gene is named only where the DNA matches it firmly. Size tells how often a clone was seen (once, few, many) or the class of an expanded clone, and some rows leave it out.

j_call: TRBJ2-2; v_call: TRBV11-3; cdr3_length: 15; clone_size: NA; d_call: NA; cdr3_nt: TGTGCCAGCAGCTCCTCTAGCAGAGGGACCGGGGAGCTGTTTTTT; cdr3_aa: CASSSSSRGTGELFF
j_call: TRBJ2-5; v_call: TRBV2; cdr3_length: 15; clone_size: NA; d_call: TRBD2; cdr3_nt: TGTGCCAGCAGACTTCTAGCGGGGAACGAAGAGACCCAGTACTTC; cdr3_aa: CASRLLAGNEETQYF
j_call: TRBJ1-1; v_call: TRBV5-1; cdr3_length: 14; clone_size: NA; d_call: NA; cdr3_nt: TGCGCCAGCAGCTACCAAATCGAGGGCACTGAAGCTTTCTTT; cdr3_aa: CASSYQIEGTEAFF
j_call: TRBJ1-3; v_call: TRBV11-2; cdr3_length: 15; clone_size: NA; d_call: TRBD1; cdr3_nt: TGTGCCAGCAGCAGACGACAGGGCAATGGAAACACCATATATTTT; cdr3_aa: CASSRRQGNGNTIYF
j_call: TRBJ2-7; v_call: TRBV4-1; cdr3_length: 18; clone_size: NA; d_call: TRBD2; cdr3_nt: TGCGCCAGCAGCCAAGAACCCCCCCCGGGACTAGCCCGCTACGAGCAGTACTTC; cdr3_aa: CASSQEPPPGLARYEQYF
j_call: TRBJ2-5; v_call: TRBV10-2; cdr3_length: 15; clone_size: once; d_call: TRBD2; cdr3_nt: TGCGCCAGCAGGCCTAGCGGGGGGGCCCAAGAGACCCAGTACTTC; cdr3_aa: CASRPSGGAQETQYF
j_call: TRBJ2-3; v_call: TRBV4-2; cdr3_length: 16; clone_size: NA; d_call: NA; cdr3_nt: TGTGCCAGCAGCCCTTGGCTGACTCCTGGTTACGATACGCAGTATTTT; cdr3_aa: CASSPWLTPGYDTQYF
j_call: TRBJ1-1; v_call: TRBV12-3/TRBV12-4; cdr3_length: 11; clone_size: NA; d_call: NA; cdr3_nt: TGTGCCAGCAGTTTGCGGGGGGTTGCTTTCTTT; cdr3_aa: CASSLRGVAFF
j_call: TRBJ1-2; v_call: TRBV6-5; cdr3_length: 14; clone_size: NA; d_call: TRBD1; cdr3_nt: TGTGCCAGCAGTTACAACCTGGGACAGTATGGCTACACCTTC; cdr3_aa: CASSYNLGQYGYTF
j_call: TRBJ1-1; v_call: TRBV7-9; cdr3_length: 15; clone_size: NA; d_call: NA; cdr3_nt: TGTGCCAGCAGCTCCAGGGGCGGAATGAACACTGAAGCTTTCTTT; cdr3_aa: CASSSRGGMNTEAFF
j_call: TRBJ1-4; v_call: TRBV10-3; cdr3_length: 15; clone_size: NA; d_call: TRBD1; cdr3_nt: TGTGCCATCAGAGAAGGGGGCAACACGAATGAAAAACTGTTTTTT; cdr3_aa: CAIREGGNTNEKLFF
j_call: TRBJ1-2; v_call: TRBV25-1; cdr3_length: 13; clone_size: NA; d_call: NA; cdr3_nt: TGTGCCAGCAGTAAACAGGGCTACTATGGCTACACCTTC; cdr3_aa: CASSKQGYYGYTF
j_call: TRBJ1-4; v_call: TRBV5-4; cdr3_length: 15; clone_size: few; d_call: TRBD1; cdr3_nt: TGTGCCAGCAGCCCGGACAGGGGGCGGCCCGAAAAACTGTTTTTT; cdr3_aa: CASSPDRGRPEKLFF
j_call: TRBJ2-5; v_call: TRBV18; cdr3_length: 16; clone_size: NA; d_call: TRBD2; cdr3_nt: TGTGCCAGCTCACCACCGAACGGACTAGCGGGAGAGACCCAGTACTTC; cdr3_aa: CASSPPNGLAGETQYF
j_call: TRBJ2-3; v_call: TRBV9; cdr3_length: 15; clone_size: NA; d_call: NA; cdr3_nt: TGTGCCAGCAGCCCCAGCGGGTCTAGCACAGATACGCAGTATTTT; cdr3_aa: CASSPSGSSTDTQYF
j_call: TRBJ1-1; v_call: TRBV2; cdr3_length: 14; clone_size: NA; d_call: NA; cdr3_nt: TGTGCCAGCAGTGAAGCAGGGGGATTGGGTGAAGCTTTCTTT; cdr3_aa: CASSEAGGLGEAFF
j_call: TRBJ2-7; v_call: TRBV5-1; cdr3_length: 15; clone_size: NA; d_call: TRBD1; cdr3_nt: TGCGCCAGCAGCTTGATGGGACAGGGTGGCTACGAGCAGTACTTC; cdr3_aa: CASSLMGQGGYEQYF
j_call: TRBJ2-1; v_call: TRBV4-1; cdr3_length: 15; clone_size: NA; d_call: TRBD2; cdr3_nt: TGCGCCAGCAGCCAGACTAGCGACTCCTACAATGAGCAGTTCTTC; cdr3_aa: CASSQTSDSYNEQFF
j_call: TRBJ2-1; v_call: TRBV12-5; cdr3_length: 15; clone_size: NA; d_call: TRBD1; cdr3_nt: TGTGCTAGTGGTTTGGTACGGGACAGTTACAATGAGCAGTTCTTC; cdr3_aa: CASGLVRDSYNEQFF
j_call: TRBJ1-6; v_call: TRBV7-9; cdr3_length: 14; clone_size: NA; d_call: NA; cdr3_nt: TGTGCCAGCAGCAGGACAGAGAATAATTCACCCCTCCACTTT; cdr3_aa: CASSRTENNSPLHF
j_call: TRBJ2-1; v_call: TRBV7-9; cdr3_length: 16; clone_size: NA; d_call: TRBD2; cdr3_nt: TGTGCCAGCAGCCCAGTCCGGGACTACAGTTACAATGAGCAGTTCTTC; cdr3_aa: CASSPVRDYSYNEQFF
j_call: TRBJ1-2; v_call: TRBV19; cdr3_length: 17; clone_size: NA; d_call: NA; cdr3_nt: TGTGCCAGTAGGGATACGTCCAAGGGGGGGCTGTACTATGGCTACACCTTC; cdr3_aa: CASRDTSKGGLYYGYTF
j_call: TRBJ1-5; v_call: TRBV4-2; cdr3_length: 15; clone_size: NA; d_call: NA; cdr3_nt: TGTGCCAGCAGCCAACACAGGGTAGGAAATCAGCCCCAGCATTTT; cdr3_aa: CASSQHRVGNQPQHF
j_call: TRBJ1-5; v_call: TRBV7-8; cdr3_length: 16; clone_size: NA; d_call: NA; cdr3_nt: TGTGCCAGCAGCTCGAGGGACTTTGGGGACAATCAGCCCCAGCATTTT; cdr3_aa: CASSSRDFGDNQPQHF
j_call: TRBJ1-5; v_call: TRBV6-5; cdr3_length: 15; clone_size: NA; d_call: TRBD1; cdr3_nt: TGTGCCAGCAGTCTCACAGGGGATGGCAATCAGCCCCAGCATTTT; cdr3_aa: CASSLTGDGNQPQHF
j_call: TRBJ2-2; v_call: TRBV5-4; cdr3_length: 17; clone_size: NA; d_call: TRBD2; cdr3_nt: TGTGCCAGCAGCTTTCCGACTAGCGGGGAAAACACCGGGGAGCTGTTTTTT; cdr3_aa: CASSFPTSGENTGELFF
j_call: TRBJ1-5; v_call: TRBV6-5; cdr3_length: 13; clone_size: NA; d_call: NA; cdr3_nt: TGTGCCAGCAGCAGTCACAGTAATCAGCCCCAGCATTTT; cdr3_aa: CASSSHSNQPQHF
j_call: TRBJ1-2; v_call: TRBV4-2; cdr3_length: 13; clone_size: NA; d_call: TRBD1; cdr3_nt: TGTGCCAGCAGCCTTGGACAGGGTGATGGCTACACCTTC; cdr3_aa: CASSLGQGDGYTF
j_call: TRBJ2-5; v_call: TRBV12-5; cdr3_length: 16; clone_size: once; d_call: TRBD1; cdr3_nt: TGTGCTAGTGGTCTCGTGGTAGGGGGCAGGCGAGAGACCCAGTACTTC; cdr3_aa: CASGLVVGGRRETQYF
j_call: TRBJ2-1; v_call: TRBV5-1; cdr3_length: 15; clone_size: NA; d_call: TRBD2; cdr3_nt: TGCGCCAGCAGCTTGCCGACTAGCAACCACAATGAGCAGTTCTTC; cdr3_aa: CASSLPTSNHNEQFF
j_call: TRBJ1-4; v_call: TRBV5-1; cdr3_length: 15; clone_size: NA; d_call: NA; cdr3_nt: TGCGCCAGCAGCTTGGTCCCCCAGGGGAGTGAAAAACTGTTTTTT; cdr3_aa: CASSLVPQGSEKLFF
j_call: TRBJ1-2; v_call: TRBV4-1; cdr3_length: 18; clone_size: NA; d_call: NA; cdr3_nt: TGCGCCAGCAGCCCGTTAGGTACAGTCACGCGGGCCCTCGGTGGCTACACCTTC; cdr3_aa: CASSPLGTVTRALGGYTF
j_call: TRBJ1-3; v_call: TRBV18; cdr3_length: 18; clone_size: NA; d_call: NA; cdr3_nt: TGTGCCAGCTCACCTATTCGGTCTGTTGAAAACTCTGGAAACACCATATATTTT; cdr3_aa: CASSPIRSVENSGNTIYF
j_call: TRBJ1-1; v_call: TRBV2; cdr3_length: 13; clone_size: NA; d_call: NA; cdr3_nt: TGTGCCAGCATGAGGACAGTGAACACTGAAGCTTTCTTT; cdr3_aa: CASMRTVNTEAFF
j_call: TRBJ1-5; v_call: TRBV7-8; cdr3_length: 14; clone_size: NA; d_call: NA; cdr3_nt: TGTGCCAGCAGCTCGCACGACAGTTCTCAGCCCCAGCATTTT; cdr3_aa: CASSSHDSSQPQHF
j_call: TRBJ2-5; v_call: TRBV21-1; cdr3_length: 17; clone_size: NA; d_call: NA; cdr3_nt: TGTGCCAGCAGCCCGCCAGACAGGCAAGTCCGACAAGAGACCCAGTACTTC; cdr3_aa: CASSPPDRQVRQETQYF
j_call: TRBJ1-1; v_call: TRBV6-5; cdr3_length: 13; clone_size: NA; d_call: TRBD1; cdr3_nt: TGTGCCAGCAGTTACTCGGCAGGGGGGTACGCTTTCTTT; cdr3_aa: CASSYSAGGYAFF
j_call: TRBJ1-3; v_call: TRBV4-1; cdr3_length: 19; clone_size: NA; d_call: NA; cdr3_nt: TGCGCCAGCAGCCAAGAACCGGGGATGTTACCGAGCTCTGGAAACACCATATATTTT; cdr3_aa: CASSQEPGMLPSSGNTIYF
j_call: TRBJ2-5; v_call: TRBV11-2; cdr3_length: 12; clone_size: NA; d_call: NA; cdr3_nt: TGTGCCAGCGGCGGACTCCAAGAGACCCAGTACTTC; cdr3_aa: CASGGLQETQYF
j_call: TRBJ2-7; v_call: TRBV5-1; cdr3_length: 14; clone_size: NA; d_call: NA; cdr3_nt: TGCGCCAGCAGCTTGGGGGACAGACTAGTCGAGCAGTACTTC; cdr3_aa: CASSLGDRLVEQYF
j_call: TRBJ2-3; v_call: TRBV18; cdr3_length: 16; clone_size: NA; d_call: TRBD2; cdr3_nt: TGTGCCAGCTCACCCCGGACTAGCGGGAGTGGTGATACGCAGTATTTT; cdr3_aa: CASSPRTSGSGDTQYF
j_call: TRBJ1-1; v_call: TRBV10-1; cdr3_length: 13; clone_size: NA; d_call: NA; cdr3_nt: TGCGCCAGCAGTGAGGGGACATTCGGGCGGGCTTTCTTT; cdr3_aa: CASSEGTFGRAFF
j_call: TRBJ1-3; v_call: TRBV7-2; cdr3_length: 12; clone_size: NA; d_call: NA; cdr3_nt: TGTGCCAGCAGCTTACAAGGAAACACCATATATTTT; cdr3_aa: CASSLQGNTIYF
j_call: TRBJ1-6; v_call: TRBV18; cdr3_length: 14; clone_size: NA; d_call: NA; cdr3_nt: TGTGCCAGCTCACCAGACACCTCGAATTCACCCCTCCACTTT; cdr3_aa: CASSPDTSNSPLHF
j_call: TRBJ1-5; v_call: TRBV20-1; cdr3_length: 11; clone_size: NA; d_call: NA; cdr3_nt: TGCAGTGCTAGCCAGGGACAGCCCCAGCATTTT; cdr3_aa: CSASQGQPQHF
j_call: TRBJ2-5; v_call: TRBV27; cdr3_length: 15; clone_size: NA; d_call: TRBD1; cdr3_nt: TGTGCCAGCAAACGGACAGGTGGTTCCCAAGAGACCCAGTACTTC; cdr3_aa: CASKRTGGSQETQYF
j_call: TRBJ2-7; v_call: TRBV5-1; cdr3_length: 12; clone_size: NA; d_call: NA; cdr3_nt: TGCGCCAGCAGAGACAGGGACTCGACGCAGTACTTC; cdr3_aa: CASRDRDSTQYF
j_call: TRBJ1-2; v_call: TRBV10-1; cdr3_length: 14; clone_size: NA; d_call: TRBD1; cdr3_nt: TGCGCCAGCAGTGAGTTGGACAGGGCTGGTGGCTACACCTTC; cdr3_aa: CASSELDRAGGYTF
j_call: TRBJ2-1; v_call: TRBV14; cdr3_length: 17; clone_size: NA; d_call: TRBD1; cdr3_nt: TGTGCCAGCAGCCAAGAATTGGGGACAGTGAATTACAATGAGCAGTTCTTC; cdr3_aa: CASSQELGTVNYNEQFF
j_call: TRBJ1-2; v_call: TRBV19; cdr3_length: 14; clone_size: few; d_call: NA; cdr3_nt: TGTGCCAGTAGTAACCCTAGCAAGGTCTATGGCTACACCTTC; cdr3_aa: CASSNPSKVYGYTF